This TCR beta chain was captured in a study of patients and donors after allogeneic stem cell transplantation. In germline, CDR1 is SQVTM, CDR2 ANQGSEA. There are 13 residues in the CDR3. V was shortened by 8 bases and J by 2 bases, with 15 bases between the two germline ends. TCRdb analysed the RT-PCR reads with MiXCR anew, one entry per CDR3 protein. The data show more than 850,000 distinct CDR3 sequences, with approximately 18% seen just once and around 6% held by the top ten. Material: blood, either unsorted or a sorted T cell fraction (not recorded which). This chain connects TRBV29-1 to TRBJ1-1; a possible D gene is TRBD1 (5 bases). This receptor was identified in a human donor who was either an allogeneic HSCT recipient or a stem cell or donor lymphocyte infusion donor (not recorded which). It is not recorded whose cells these are; they may come from a transplant donor. The CDR3 reads CSISGRENTEAFF. The CDR3 DNA is TGCAGCATATCAGGGCGCGAAAACACTGAAGCTTTCTTT.